The 31 T cell receptor beta chains below were found in one sample sequenced in a study of T cells in Graves' hyperthyroidism and ophthalmopathy. Regions amplified from RNA transcripts were the TCR beta CDR3 regions. In the first-round RT-PCR of the TCR CDR3, the HTBI primer set was used. TCRdb used MiXCR to reprocess the multiplex PCR reads, holding one entry per CDR3 protein. The table records around 400,000 distinct CDR3 sequences, under 15% of them present only once. Sequenced: blood. The receptors here all came from a woman aged 18-29 years with Graves' hyperthyroidism.

The rearrangement joins TRBV7-2 to TRBJ2-5; 9 bases agree with TRBD1. The CDR3 loop spans 18 amino acids. Germline assignment: CDR1 SGHTA and CDR2 FQGNSA. V gave up 1 base and J gave up 4 bases; unmatched junction bases: 13. This chain's CDR3 is CASSLGGDRGAGRETQYF. The CDR3 DNA sequence: TGTGCCAGCAGCTTAGGCGGAGACAGGGGGGCCGGGAGAGAGACCCAGTACTTC.

The J gene is TRBJ1-3, the V gene TRBV18; no clear D. Germline loops: CDR1 KGHSH, CDR2 LQKENI. This CDR3 is 17 amino acids long. V lost 2 bases and J lost 10, with 24 bases in between. Here the CDR3 reads CASSPSPRVTSVVTIYF. The CDR3 coding sequence is TGTGCCAGCTCACCAAGCCCCCGGGTTACGAGCGTCGTGACCATATATTTT. The whole variable domain, remainder taken from reference TRBV18 and TRBJ1-3, is NAGVMQNPRHLVRRRGQEARLRCSPMKGHSHVYWYRQLPEEGLKFMVYLQKENIIDESGMPKERFSAEFPKEGPSILRIQQVVRGDSAAYFCASSPSPRVTSVVTIYFGEGSWLTVV.

The table lists this clonotype with a few counts. This rearrangement joins TRBV4-1 to TRBJ1-5, with D uncertain. V was clipped by 4 bases and J by 3 bases, with 10 bases between them. CDR1 MGHRA and CDR2 YSYEKL come from the germline V gene. The length of the CDR3 is 14 residues. In nucleotides, the CDR3 is TGCGCCAGCAGCCCAGCGGGGTACAATCAGCCCCAGCATTTT. This codes for CASSPAGYNQPQHF.

Many counts were recorded for this clonotype. V usage is TRBV28 and J usage is TRBJ2-7, with D possibly being TRBD1 (6 bases). This CDR3 is built from 12 residues. The germline V and J ends were trimmed by 6 bases and 2 bases, with 8 bases remaining between them. Germline values: CDR1 MDHEN, CDR2 SYDVKM. The CDR3 nucleotides are TGTGCCAGCAGACAGGGACCCTACGAGCAGTACTTC. Protein: CASRQGPYEQYF.

This clonotype was recorded at least ten times. The chain combines TRBV3-1 with TRBJ2-3; TRBD2 matches 11 bases. The germline V gene encodes CDR1 LGHDT and CDR2 YNNKEL (reference sequence). After removal of 1 base from V and 4 bases from J, the junction contained 7 bases not matched to a gene. The CDR3 loop spans 17 amino acids. CDR3 DNA: TGTGCCAGCAGCCAAGGCACTAGCGGGGGTTTGGCAGATACGCAGTATTTT. Amino acid sequence: CASSQGTSGGLADTQYF.

Concerning this clonotype: In this CDR3 the conserved last residue, phenylalanine or tryptophan, is missing, so a read error is likely. V usage is TRBV28 and J usage is TRBJ1-2; D may be TRBD1 (5 bases). V was shortened by 4 bases and J by 3 bases, with 9 bases between the two germline ends. The V gene's germline CDR1 is MDHEN and CDR2 SYDVKM. CDR3 length: 13 residues. The CDR3 loop is CASSWGRDYGYTL. Written as DNA, the CDR3 is TGTGCCAGCAGTTGGGGCAGGGACTATGGCTACACCCTC.

This clonotype has a handful of counts. The rearrangement uses TRBV4-2 and TRBJ2-2, with unresolved D. The CDR3 has 17 amino acids. CDR1 and CDR2 from the germline V gene are LGHNA and YNFKEQ. V lost 5 bases and J lost 0, with 16 bases in between. The CDR3 DNA follows: TGTGCCAGCAGCTTACTCCTCCGAGGCGCGAACACCGGGGAGCTGTTTTTT. It translates to CASSLLLRGANTGELFF.

This clonotype was counted ten times or more. The V call is TRBV24-1, the J call TRBJ1-5; D unclear. Trimming removed 4 bases at V and 9 bases at J, with 15 bases between. Germline-derived CDR1 and CDR2 are KGHDR and SFDVKD. This CDR3 comprises 14 residues. CDR3 protein: CATSDPRTEGPQHF. CDR3 coding DNA: TGTGCCACCAGTGACCCCAGGACCGAGGGGCCCCAGCATTTT.

This chain links TRBV28 with TRBJ2-3; D remains unclear. This CDR3 contains 10 residues. Per germline, CDR1 MDHEN and CDR2 SYDVKM. V was trimmed by 7 bases and J by 6 bases, leaving 5 bases between them. DNA for the CDR3: TGTGCCAGCACCGGGGATACGCAGTATTTT. This codes for CASTGDTQYF. The entire variable domain, with the rest obtained from reference TRBV28 and TRBJ2-3, is as follows: DVKVTQSSRYLVKRTGEKVFLECVQDMDHENMFWYRQDPGLGLRLIYFSYDVKMKEKGDIPEGYSVSREKKERFSLILESASTNQTSMYLCASTGDTQYFGPGTRLTVL.

The rearrangement links TRBV29-1 to TRBJ1-3, with D perhaps TRBD1 (5 bases). The CDR3 is 11 residues long. Trimming left V 7 bases short and J 6 bases short, with 10 bases between. The germline V gene has CDR1 SQVTM and CDR2 ANQGSEA. CDR3 coding DNA: TGCAGCGCGGGGGGTATAAACACCATATATTTT. It specifies CSAGGINTIYF.

The chain couples TRBV2 to TRBJ2-2, with no clear D. This CDR3 contains 15 residues. Germline loops: CDR1 SNHLY, CDR2 FYNNEI. Trimming took off 3 bases at V and 5 bases at J, with 13 bases between the two ends. CDR3 loop: CASSDLSALTGELFF. CDR3 bases: TGTGCCAGCAGTGATCTATCGGCGTTGACCGGGGAGCTGTTTTTT.

A remark on this clonotype: A read error may be the cause here, since a much bigger clone is one base away. The V call is TRBV7-3, the J call TRBJ2-7; 8 bases are shared with TRBD2. V dropped 2 bases and J dropped 7; count of bases not matched to a gene: 7. Germline V gene lookup returns CDR1 SGHTA and CDR2 FQGTGA. The CDR3 has 14 residues. The CDR3 sequence: CASSLGTRGNEQYF. CDR3 sequence (DNA): TGTGCCAGCAGCTTAGGGACTAGAGGCAATGAGCAGTACTTC.

The genes are TRBV9 and TRBJ2-3; possible D gene TRBD1, 6 bases. Germline loops: CDR1 SGDLS, CDR2 YYNGEE. The CDR3 has 14 amino acids. Trimming stripped 3 bases from V and 5 bases from J, with 13 bases between. DNA of the CDR3: TGTGCCAGCAGCGCCCGGAGAGGGGGAGATACGCAGTATTTT. Its translation is CASSARRGGDTQYF.

On this clonotype: A much larger clone lies one base from this, so it may be a read error. The chain carries TRBV6-5 and TRBJ2-7; tentatively, D is TRBD1 or TRBD2 (5 bases each). Germline-derived CDR1 and CDR2 are MNHEY and SVGAGI. The CDR3 sequence is 12 residues long. The V and J ends lost 4 bases and 8 bases respectively, with 12 bases between them. The CDR3 reads CASSSGASKQYF. The DNA for the CDR3 is TGTGCCAGCAGTTCCGGGGCTAGCAAGCAGTACTTC.

The V gene is TRBV20-1, the J gene TRBJ1-2; D ambiguous. This CDR3 comprises 14 residues. Trimming took 0 bases from V and 4 from J, leaving 12 bases between them. The V gene's germline CDR1 is DFQATT and CDR2 SNEGSKA (reference sequence). CDR3 nucleotides: TGCAGTGCTAGAGAGGCGCAGCTGTTCTATGGCTACACCTTC. Translation: CSAREAQLFYGYTF.

A word on this clonotype: This may be a read error, as it is one base from a much larger clone. The rearrangement uses TRBV3-1 and TRBJ2-2; D perhaps matches TRBD1 (5 bases). Trimming pared 8 bases from V and 13 bases from J, leaving 14 bases between. This CDR3 has 11 amino acids. CDR1 and CDR2 (germline): LGHDT, YNNKEL (reference sequence). The CDR3 loop reads CASGLERGLFF. In DNA form, the CDR3 reads TGTGCCAGCGGCCTTGAAAGGGGGCTGTTTTTT.

This clonotype has ten or more counts. The V and J genes are TRBV7-2 and TRBJ1-1; no clear D. Trimming stripped 0 bases from V and 1 base from J, with 12 bases between. The CDR3 has 16 amino acids. Germline V gene lookup returns CDR1 SGHTA and CDR2 FQGNSA. CDR3 nucleotides: TGTGCCAGCAGCTTAGCGCTTATTTGGGGGAACACTGAAGCTTTCTTT. Residues: CASSLALIWGNTEAFF.

This clonotype has ten or more counts. The chain links TRBV29-1 to TRBJ2-7; D tentatively fits TRBD1 or TRBD2 (6 bases each). The CDR3 length is 14 residues. V lost 2 bases to trimming and J lost 7 bases, with 18 bases between them. Germline V CDR1 and CDR2: SQVTM, ANQGSEA. CDR3 in amino acids: CSVELGGPGLEQYF. The CDR3 DNA follows: TGCAGCGTTGAATTAGGGGGGCCGGGGCTGGAGCAGTACTTC.

This CDR3 reads CASSLEGTGLGSEQYF. The CDR3 region has the DNA TGTGCCAGCAGCTTAGAGGGGACAGGGTTGGGATCCGAGCAGTACTTC. The V gene is TRBV7-9, the J gene TRBJ2-7; 9 positions match TRBD1. Losses at the gene ends were 1 base for V and 6 bases for J; bases not matched to a gene: 10. Germline CDR1 SEHNR, CDR2 FQNEAQ (reference sequence). This CDR3 has 16 residues.

This clonotype was seen at least ten times. This chain uses TRBV6-1 with TRBJ2-3; D is perhaps TRBD1 or TRBD2 (5 bases each). From germline, CDR1 is MNHNS and CDR2 SASEGT. The CDR3 length is 14 residues. V was cut by 6 bases and J by 2 bases, with 12 bases left in between. CDR3 sequence (DNA): TGTGCCAGCAGCGAACCGGGGCACACAGATACGCAGTATTTT. Its translation is CASSEPGHTDTQYF.

At least ten counts were recorded for this clonotype. The rearrangement uses TRBV28 and TRBJ2-3; a weak D match, TRBD2 (5 bases). Deletions cut 3 bases from V and 4 bases from J, with 14 bases between. Per germline, CDR1 MDHEN and CDR2 SYDVKM. The CDR3 totals 15 residues. CDR3 DNA: TGTGCCAGCAGTTTTAGTGTGGCGGGTTCAGATACGCAGTATTTT. This gives the protein CASSFSVAGSDTQYF.

Many counts were recorded for this clonotype. The chain carries TRBV2 and TRBJ2-7, with no clear D. V lost 7 bases to trimming and J lost 4 bases, with 8 bases between them. Per germline, CDR1 SNHLY and CDR2 FYNNEI. This CDR3 is built from 11 residues. The chain's CDR3 is CASTGIYEQYF. The CDR3 bases are TGTGCCAGCACGGGTATTTACGAGCAGTACTTC.

This clonotype occurred many times. The V gene is TRBV12-3 or TRBV12-4, the J gene TRBJ2-3; no clear D gene. V was shortened by 6 bases and J by 6 bases, with 10 bases between the two germline ends. CDR3 size: 12 residues. As DNA, the CDR3 is TGTGCCAGCAGCCTGATGGGGGATACGCAGTATTTT. Its translation is CASSLMGDTQYF.

In its sample, this clonotype was seen many times. CDR3 sequence: CASTQTNFQETQYF. Here the CDR3 DNA reads TGTGCCAGCACCCAGACAAATTTCCAAGAGACCCAGTACTTC. The chain uses TRBV2 and TRBJ2-5; D gene ambiguous. Between the trimmed V and J ends, which lost 7 bases and 1 base, there was a span of 13 bases. Per the germline V gene, CDR1 is SNHLY and CDR2 is FYNNEI. This CDR3 comprises 14 residues.

Many counts were recorded for this clonotype. Just one base apart from a much larger clone, this may be a read error. The chain joins TRBV10-3 to TRBJ2-1, with D unresolved. Germline values: CDR1 ENHRY, CDR2 SYGVKD. V lost 4 bases to trimming and J lost 3 bases, with 1 base between them. The CDR3 sequence is 11 residues long. In nucleotides, the CDR3 is TGTGCCATCAGTGGCTACAATGAGCAGTTCTTC. This gives the protein CAISGYNEQFF.

This clonotype was seen at least ten times. This chain joins TRBV28 and TRBJ2-7, with unresolved D. The CDR3 spans 14 residues. V was trimmed by 6 bases and J by 6 bases, leaving 18 bases between them. Germline CDR1 reads MDHEN; CDR2 reads SYDVKM. The CDR3 bases are TGTGCCAGCAGCTCCGGGCCTGAGACGGTCGAGCAGTACTTC. Its protein is CASSSGPETVEQYF.

In its sample, this clonotype was seen many times. The CDR3 coding sequence is TGTGCCAGCAGTTTGGCCCAAGCGGGACAAAGCTCTGGAAACACCATATATTTT. Amino acid sequence: CASSLAQAGQSSGNTIYF. The rearrangement uses TRBV28 and TRBJ1-3, with TRBD1 as a possible D gene (6 bases). V dropped 3 bases and J dropped 0 bases, with 18 bases sitting between them. The CDR3 has 18 residues. Germline CDR1 and CDR2: MDHEN and SYDVKM.

This clonotype showed up many times. The chain carries TRBV12-3 or TRBV12-4 and TRBJ2-2; tentatively, D is TRBD2 (6 bases). The V end lost 5 bases, the J end lost 7 bases, and 23 bases lay between the germline ends. The CDR3 loop spans 17 amino acids. The CDR3 DNA follows: TGTGCCAGCAGTCCTAACCCGGGAGCGCAAAGCAGCGGGGAGCTGTTTTTT. It translates to CASSPNPGAQSSGELFF.

V and J are TRBV20-1 and TRBJ1-5; TRBD1 might be the D (6 bases). CDR3 size: 13 residues. The germline V and J ends were trimmed by 5 bases and 5 bases, with 13 bases remaining between them. In germline, CDR1 is DFQATT, CDR2 SNEGSKA (reference sequence). The CDR3 DNA reads TGCAGTGCTCACTACCCAGGGGATCAGCCCCAGCATTTT. As protein: CSAHYPGDQPQHF.

The table lists this clonotype with many counts. The chain recombines TRBV11-2 with TRBJ1-5; TRBD1 might be the D (5 bases). Germline loops: CDR1 SGHAT, CDR2 FQNNGV. CDR3 size: 13 residues. The V gene lost 5 bases and the J gene lost 7 bases, with 12 bases spanning the gap. CDR3 protein: CASSPGLGQPQHF. As DNA, the CDR3 is TGTGCCAGCAGCCCAGGGCTGGGACAGCCCCAGCATTTT.

The chain links TRBV4-2 to TRBJ2-1, with D hard to call. Looked up from germline, CDR1 is LGHNA and CDR2 is YNFKEQ. The CDR3 has 17 residues. With 0 bases removed from V and 4 bases from J, the gap between germline ends came to 16 bases. The CDR3 loop is CASSQEDRALGYNEQFF. As DNA, the CDR3 is TGTGCCAGCAGCCAAGAAGATCGGGCCTTAGGGTACAATGAGCAGTTCTTC.